This T cell receptor beta chain is drawn from a study of response to subunit inactivated influenza vaccine. The study's findings and limits: Authors suggested that a seasonal influenza vaccination recruits few new T cells each time.

With 5 bases clipped from V and 3 bases from J, the junction kept 6 bases outside the gene matches. The CDR3 contains 15 residues. This clonotype was detected a few times. Its antigen is as yet unknown. From the RT-PCR reads, TCRdb called clonotypes with MiXCR, one entry per CDR3 protein. The sample lists 300,000 to 350,000 distinct CDR3 sequences, roughly 22% seen once, with approximately 10% in the top ten. The J gene is TRBJ1-4, the V gene TRBV12-3 or TRBV12-4; 7 bases are shared with TRBD1. Sequencing was performed on PBMCs from blood, taken approximately 20 months after vaccination. This receptor was taken from a man aged 45-69 years who received an inactivated influenza vaccine. Here the CDR3 reads CASSPTGVSNEKLFF. Written as DNA, the CDR3 is TGTGCCAGCAGTCCAACAGGGGTATCTAATGAAAAACTGTTTTTT.